The 26 T cell receptor beta chains below all came from one sample that was sequenced in a study of blood T cell repertoires in COVID-19. Assay used: immunoSEQ multiplex PCR; TCRdb lists only in-frame clones, some missing. The sample holds tens of thousands of clones; around nine tenths are singletons and the top ten take roughly 3.5%. Sequenced sample: peripheral blood. These receptors all stem from a human donor in a cohort sampled during active COVID-19.

V and J are TRBV19 and TRBJ2-1, with 11 bases identical to TRBD2. The CDR3 totals 16 residues. With V trimmed by 0 bases and J by 6 bases, 4 bases remained unmatched. Germline loops: CDR1 LNHDA, CDR2 SQIVND (reference sequence). The CDR3 sequence: CASSIDGTSGLNEQFF. CDR3 in DNA: TGTGCCAGTAGTATAGATGGGACTAGCGGACTCAATGAGCAGTTCTTC. Supplemented by reference TRBV19 and TRBJ2-1, the full variable domain reads DGGITQSPKYLFRKEGQNVTLSCEQNLNHDAMYWYRQDPGQGLRLIYYSQIVNDFQKGDIAEGYSVSREKKESFPLTVTSAQKNPTAFYLCASSIDGTSGLNEQFFGPGTRLTVL.

This clone is a singleton in its sample. The CDR3 loop reads CASSLTLGSYNEQFF. The CDR3 coding sequence is TGTGCCAGCAGCCTTACCCTAGGATCCTACAATGAGCAGTTCTTC. The V and J genes are TRBV7-2 and TRBJ2-1; D gene ambiguous. CDR1 and CDR2 (germline): SGHTA, FQGNSA. V was trimmed by 5 bases and J by 1 base, leaving 12 bases between them. The CDR3 spans 15 residues.

The V gene is TRBV4-2, the J gene TRBJ2-7; 7 bases are shared with TRBD1. V lost 1 base and J lost 3; bases outside the gene matches: 6. This CDR3 has 15 amino acids. Germline CDR1 reads LGHNA; CDR2 reads YNFKEQ. The CDR3 coding sequence is TGTGCCAGCAGCCAAGGACAGGGCCCTTTCTACGAGCAGTACTTC. It yields the protein CASSQGQGPFYEQYF.

The rearrangement joins TRBV5-4 to TRBJ2-1, with 7 bases lining up with TRBD2. Looked up from germline, CDR1 is SGHNT and CDR2 is YYREEE (reference sequence). This CDR3 has 16 residues. V lost 3 bases, J lost 0 bases, and 6 bases stayed unmatched. Here the CDR3 reads CASSSTRGDSYNEQFF. Here the CDR3 DNA reads TGTGCCAGCAGCTCGACTCGGGGGGACTCCTACAATGAGCAGTTCTTC.

This chain uses TRBV7-3 with TRBJ2-5, with unresolved D. CDR1 is SGHTA and CDR2 is FQGTGA in the germline V gene. Trimming removed 0 bases at V and 5 bases at J, with 7 bases between. The CDR3 consists of 13 residues. The CDR3: CASSLTVAETQYF. The CDR3 region has the DNA TGTGCCAGCAGCTTAACAGTAGCCGAGACCCAGTACTTC.

The chain links TRBV24-1 to TRBJ2-1, with 9 bases fitting TRBD1. The CDR3 sequence is 15 residues long. Germline CDR1 KGHDR, CDR2 SFDVKD. V shed 5 bases and J 9 bases; nucleotides not matched to a gene: 10. The CDR3 region has the DNA TGTGCCACCAGTGCATCCGGGACAGGGTATACTGAGCAGTTCTTC. Translation gives CATSASGTGYTEQFF.

This chain uses TRBV7-9 with TRBJ2-7; D not certain. The germline gives CDR1 SEHNR, CDR2 FQNEAQ (reference sequence). The CDR3 is made up of 14 amino acids. V lost 5 bases to trimming and J lost 1 base, with 12 bases between them. CDR3 residues: CASSPHQESYEQYF. In nucleotides, the CDR3 is TGTGCCAGCAGCCCCCACCAGGAATCCTACGAGCAGTACTTC.

A remark on this clone: This specimen includes other DNA sequences encoding the same CDR3. The chain has TRBV19 and TRBJ2-1; D might be TRBD2 (6 bases). The CDR3 is 14 residues long. V was trimmed by 3 bases and J by 7 bases, leaving 13 bases between them. The germline gives CDR1 LNHDA, CDR2 SQIVND (reference sequence). The CDR3 sequence is CASSIWLANNEQFF. Written as DNA, the CDR3 is TGTGCCAGTAGTATCTGGCTAGCGAATAATGAGCAGTTCTTC. The full variable domain, with the rest looked up from reference TRBV19 and TRBJ2-1, is DGGITQSPKYLFRKEGQNVTLSCEQNLNHDAMYWYRQDPGQGLRLIYYSQIVNDFQKGDIAEGYSVSREKKESFPLTVTSAQKNPTAFYLCASSIWLANNEQFFGPGTRLTVL.

The chain is built from TRBV3-1 (or the pseudogene TRBV3-2) and TRBJ2-3; 9 bases match TRBD2. This CDR3 has 15 residues. J gave up 12 bases and V 0 bases, and 10 bases lay outside the gene matches. Germline values: CDR1 LGHDT, CDR2 YNNKEL (reference sequence). The CDR3 loop is CASSQESSGTRIQYF. The DNA of the CDR3 is TGTGCCAGCAGCCAAGAGTCTAGCGGGACCCGGATTCAGTATTTT.

The chain has TRBV7-2 and TRBJ2-4, with a possible D match to TRBD1 (6 bases). The CDR3 sequence is 14 residues long. Looked up from germline, CDR1 is SGHTA and CDR2 is FQGNSA. V was shortened by 5 bases and J by 8 bases, with 16 bases between the two germline ends. The CDR3 DNA follows: TGTGCCAGCAGCCCAGGGGCGACGGATGACATTCAGTACTTC. Amino acids: CASSPGATDDIQYF.

The chain combines TRBV5-1 with TRBJ2-7, with D tentatively TRBD2 (6 bases). From germline, CDR1 is SGHRS and CDR2 YFSETQ. The CDR3 contains 16 residues. The germline V and J ends were trimmed by 2 bases and 3 bases, with 18 bases remaining between them. Written as DNA, the CDR3 is TGCGCCAGCAGCTTACACCCCGGGACTTCCGACTACGAGCAGTACTTC. The encoded protein is CASSLHPGTSDYEQYF.

The genes are TRBV7-2 and TRBJ1-5; D might be TRBD1 (5 bases). This CDR3 comprises 17 residues. The germline V and J ends were trimmed by 1 base and 3 bases, with 16 bases remaining between them. CDR1 and CDR2 from the germline V gene are SGHTA and FQGNSA. DNA for the CDR3: TGTGCCAGCAGCTTAGGGGGGGTCAGAGCTATCAATCAGCCCCAGCATTTT. As protein: CASSLGGVRAINQPQHF.

The chain employs TRBV3-1 (or the pseudogene TRBV3-2) and TRBJ2-7; TRBD1 aligns across 9 bases. V lost 4 bases and J lost 2; bases outside the gene matches: 3. Germline CDR1 reads LGHDT; CDR2 reads YNNKEL (reference sequence). The CDR3 sequence is 14 residues long. CDR3 in amino acids: CASSPGQGPYEQYF. The CDR3 DNA sequence: TGTGCCAGCAGCCCGGGACAGGGACCCTACGAGCAGTACTTC.

V and J are TRBV7-3 and TRBJ2-1; 7 nucleotides agree with TRBD2. The junction had 7 bases not matched to a gene; V was cut back by 2 bases and J by 12 bases. The germline V gene encodes CDR1 SGHTA and CDR2 FQGTGA. The CDR3 is 13 residues long. For the CDR3, the DNA is TGTGCCAGCAGCTTAGCCAGGGACTACTTGCAGTTCTTC. As protein: CASSLARDYLQFF.

V gene TRBV5-1 combines with J gene TRBJ1-1, with 8 bases matching TRBD1. J lost 5 bases, V lost 5 bases, and 5 bases had no gene match. The CDR3 contains 13 residues. In germline, CDR1 is SGHRS, CDR2 YFSETQ. CDR3 region: CASSSDRGTEAFF. CDR3 nucleotides: TGCGCCAGCAGTTCCGACAGGGGTACTGAAGCTTTCTTT.

The chain joins TRBV2 to TRBJ2-7; TRBD1 agrees at 7 bases. Germline CDR1 is SNHLY and CDR2 is FYNNEI. The CDR3 has 14 residues. The trim removed 4 bases at V and 3 bases at J, leaving 6 bases unmatched. CDR3 sequence (DNA): TGTGCCAGCAGTGTGGACAGGCGGGTCTACGAGCAGTACTTC. It yields the protein CASSVDRRVYEQYF.

This sequence joins TRBV27 and TRBJ1-5, with 7 bases aligning to TRBD1. Germline trimming cut 9 bases from V and 2 bases from J; bases unmatched to any gene: 13. Germline CDR1 is MNHEY and CDR2 is SMNVEV (reference sequence). The CDR3 runs to 16 residues. CDR3 region: CASPVGQPGCNQPQHF. CDR3 DNA sequence: TGTGCCAGTCCAGTGGGACAGCCGGGGTGCAATCAGCCCCAGCATTTT.

This clone turned up a few times. This chain connects TRBV9 to TRBJ1-6; the D gene is possibly TRBD1 (5 bases). The V and J ends lost 0 bases and 9 bases respectively, with 10 bases between them. Germline CDR1 reads SGDLS; CDR2 reads YYNGEE. This CDR3 has 14 residues. Here the CDR3 reads CASSVGVGASPLHF. In nucleotides, the CDR3 is TGTGCCAGCAGCGTAGGGGTTGGGGCTTCACCCCTCCACTTT.

There are a few counts of this clone. The chain employs TRBV6-5 and TRBJ1-3, with TRBD1 matching over 11 bases. The germline CDR1 and CDR2 sequences are MNHEY and SVGAGI. V gave up 10 bases and J gave up 0 bases; unmatched junction bases: 5. This CDR3 has 15 residues. Here the CDR3 reads CATGDRGSSGNTIYF. CDR3 coding DNA: TGTGCCACCGGGGACAGGGGGAGCTCTGGAAACACCATATATTTT.

A few counts support this clone. This chain uses TRBV3-1 (or the pseudogene TRBV3-2) with TRBJ2-2, with D perhaps TRBD2 (6 bases). This CDR3 region has 16 residues. CDR1 and CDR2 (germline): LGHDT, YNNKEL (reference sequence). V gave up 0 bases and J gave up 3 bases, with 11 bases separating them. The CDR3 loop reads CASSQDISGYTGELFF. The DNA for the CDR3 is TGTGCCAGCAGCCAAGATATTAGCGGCTACACCGGGGAGCTGTTTTTT.

The CDR3 region is CASSRPTGDTEAFF. The CDR3 bases are TGTGCCAGCAGCCGTCCAACAGGAGACACTGAAGCTTTCTTT. The chain is built from TRBV7-6 and TRBJ1-1; TRBD1 is a possible D gene (5 bases). V gave up 5 bases and J gave up 3 bases, with 13 bases separating them. The CDR3 consists of 14 residues. The V gene's germline CDR1 is SGHVS and CDR2 FNYEAQ.

CDR3 coding DNA: TGTGCCAGCAGCTTACGACTAGCGGGGGGCCAAATCACCTACGAGCAGTACTTC. Protein sequence: CASSLRLAGGQITYEQYF. The V and J genes are TRBV7-2 and TRBJ2-7; 13 bases fit TRBD2. The CDR3 runs 18 residues. Germline loops: CDR1 SGHTA, CDR2 FQGNSA. V shed 2 bases and J 2 bases; nucleotides not matched to a gene: 9.

In this sample, this clone turned up once. This chain joins TRBV7-8 and TRBJ1-4; 12 positions agree with TRBD1. This CDR3 is built from 15 residues. Germline V gene data show CDR1 as SGHVS and CDR2 as FQNEAQ. Trimming removed 5 bases from V and 8 bases from J; junction bases left unmatched: 6. The CDR3 DNA reads TGTGCCAGCAGCCGGGACAGGGGGCGGCGGGAAAAACTGTTTTTT. Its protein is CASSRDRGRREKLFF.

V usage is TRBV19 and J usage is TRBJ2-1; TRBD2 matches at 7 bases. The V and J ends lost 7 bases and 3 bases, in that order; junction bases with no gene match: 3. CDR1 and CDR2 from the germline V gene are LNHDA and SQIVND (reference sequence). The CDR3 totals 13 residues. The CDR3 here is CASKSGIYNEQFF. CDR3 sequence (DNA): TGTGCCAGTAAAAGCGGGATCTACAATGAGCAGTTCTTC.

This clone appeared many times. The chain couples TRBV29-1 to TRBJ1-6; 7 positions match TRBD1. The CDR3 runs to 13 residues. Trimming cost V 7 bases and J 4 bases; bases outside gene matches: 4. Germline assignment: CDR1 SQVTM and CDR2 ANQGSEA. The DNA for the CDR3 is TGCAGCGCTCGGGACAGATATAATTCACCCCTCCACTTT. Its protein is CSARDRYNSPLHF.

V and J are TRBV5-1 and TRBJ2-1; D is unclear. This CDR3 is 17 amino acids long. In germline, CDR1 is SGHRS, CDR2 YFSETQ. The V gene lost 3 bases and the J gene lost 3 bases, with 19 bases spanning the gap. The CDR3 DNA reads TGCGCCAGCAGCTCCCCTCTACTCGCGCGAGACTACAATGAGCAGTTCTTC. Encoded protein: CASSSPLLARDYNEQFF. Complete variable domain (other parts from reference TRBV5-1 and TRBJ2-1): KAGVTQTPRYLIKTRGQQVTLSCSPISGHRSVSWYQQTPGQGLQFLFEYFSETQRNKGNFPGRFSGRQFSNSRSEMNVSTLELGDSALYLCASSSPLLARDYNEQFFGPGTRLTVL.